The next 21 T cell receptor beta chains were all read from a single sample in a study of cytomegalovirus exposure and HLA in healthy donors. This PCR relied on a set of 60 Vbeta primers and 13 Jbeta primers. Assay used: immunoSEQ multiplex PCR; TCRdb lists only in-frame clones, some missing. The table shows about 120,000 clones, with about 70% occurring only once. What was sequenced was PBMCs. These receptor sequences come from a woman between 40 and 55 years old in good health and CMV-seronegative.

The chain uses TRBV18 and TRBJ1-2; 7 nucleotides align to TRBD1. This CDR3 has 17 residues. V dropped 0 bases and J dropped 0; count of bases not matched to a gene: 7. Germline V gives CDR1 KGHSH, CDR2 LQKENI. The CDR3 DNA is TGTGCCAGCTCACCACCAATGAGACAGGGATCTAACTATGGCTACACCTTC. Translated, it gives CASSPPMRQGSNYGYTF.

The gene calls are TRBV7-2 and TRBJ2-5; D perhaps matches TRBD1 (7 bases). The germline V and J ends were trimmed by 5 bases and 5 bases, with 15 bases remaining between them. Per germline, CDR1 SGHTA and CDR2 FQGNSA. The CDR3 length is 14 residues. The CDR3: CASSPWRGPETQYF. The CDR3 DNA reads TGTGCCAGCAGCCCCTGGAGGGGGCCTGAGACCCAGTACTTC.

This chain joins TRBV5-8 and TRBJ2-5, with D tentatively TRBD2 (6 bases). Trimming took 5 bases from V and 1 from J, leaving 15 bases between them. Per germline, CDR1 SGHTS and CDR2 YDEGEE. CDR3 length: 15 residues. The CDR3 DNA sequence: TGTGCCAGCAGGTCGGGGAGGTCGGGCCAAGAGACCCAGTACTTC. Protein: CASRSGRSGQETQYF.

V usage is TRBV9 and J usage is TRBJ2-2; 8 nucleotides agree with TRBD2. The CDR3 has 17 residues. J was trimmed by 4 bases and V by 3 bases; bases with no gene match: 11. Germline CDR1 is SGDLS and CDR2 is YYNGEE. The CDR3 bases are TGTGCCAGCAGCGCCCGTTCCGGGGGGGACCTCACCGGGGAGCTGTTTTTT. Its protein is CASSARSGGDLTGELFF.

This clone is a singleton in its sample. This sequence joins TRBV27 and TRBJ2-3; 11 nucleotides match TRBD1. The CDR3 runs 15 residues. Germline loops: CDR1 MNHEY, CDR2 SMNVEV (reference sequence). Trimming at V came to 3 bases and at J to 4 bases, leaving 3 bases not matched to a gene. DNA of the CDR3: TGTGCCAGCAGTTTGGGGGGACAGGGGGCAGATACGCAGTATTTT. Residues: CASSLGGQGADTQYF.

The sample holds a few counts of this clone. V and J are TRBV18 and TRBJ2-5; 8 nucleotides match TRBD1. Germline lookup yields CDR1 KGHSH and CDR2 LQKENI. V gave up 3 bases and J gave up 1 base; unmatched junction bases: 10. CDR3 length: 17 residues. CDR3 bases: TGTGCCAGCTCACCCCCTGACAGGGGAAGCCGCCAAGAGACCCAGTACTTC. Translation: CASSPPDRGSRQETQYF.

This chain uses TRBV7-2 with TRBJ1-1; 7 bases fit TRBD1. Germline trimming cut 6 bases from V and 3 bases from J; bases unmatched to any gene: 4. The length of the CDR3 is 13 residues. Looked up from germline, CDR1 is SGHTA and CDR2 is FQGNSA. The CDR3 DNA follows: TGTGCCAGCAGGCAAACAGGGGACACTGAAGCTTTCTTT. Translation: CASRQTGDTEAFF. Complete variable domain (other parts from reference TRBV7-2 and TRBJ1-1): GAGVSQSPSNKVTEKGKDVELRCDPISGHTALYWYRQSLGQGLEFLIYFQGNSAPDKSGLPSDRFSAERTGGSVSTLTIQRTQQEDSAVYLCASRQTGDTEAFFGQGTRLTVV.

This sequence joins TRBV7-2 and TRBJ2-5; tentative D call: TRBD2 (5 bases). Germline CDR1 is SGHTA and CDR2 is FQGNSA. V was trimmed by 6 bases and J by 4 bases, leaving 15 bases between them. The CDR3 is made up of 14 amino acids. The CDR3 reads CASSPGFQRETQYF. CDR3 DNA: TGTGCCAGCAGTCCGGGGTTTCAGAGAGAGACCCAGTACTTC.

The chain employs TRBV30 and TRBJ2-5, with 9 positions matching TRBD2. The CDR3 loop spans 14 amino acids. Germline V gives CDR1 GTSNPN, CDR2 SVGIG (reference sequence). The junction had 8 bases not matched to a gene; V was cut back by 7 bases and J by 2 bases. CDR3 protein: CALASGNWQETQYF. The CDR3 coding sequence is TGTGCCTTAGCTAGCGGGAACTGGCAAGAGACCCAGTACTTC.

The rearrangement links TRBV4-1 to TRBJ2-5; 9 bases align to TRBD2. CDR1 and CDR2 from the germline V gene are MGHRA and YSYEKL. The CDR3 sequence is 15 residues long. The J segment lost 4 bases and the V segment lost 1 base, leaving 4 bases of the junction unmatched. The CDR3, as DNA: TGCGCCAGCAGCCAAGGGGTTAGCGGGGGAGAGACCCAGTACTTC. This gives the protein CASSQGVSGGETQYF.

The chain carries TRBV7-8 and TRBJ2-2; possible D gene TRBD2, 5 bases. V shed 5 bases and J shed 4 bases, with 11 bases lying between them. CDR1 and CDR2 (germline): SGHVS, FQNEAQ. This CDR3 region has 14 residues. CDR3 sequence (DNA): TGTGCCAGCAGCCAAGTCCGGGGCACCGGGGAGCTGTTTTTT. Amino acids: CASSQVRGTGELFF.

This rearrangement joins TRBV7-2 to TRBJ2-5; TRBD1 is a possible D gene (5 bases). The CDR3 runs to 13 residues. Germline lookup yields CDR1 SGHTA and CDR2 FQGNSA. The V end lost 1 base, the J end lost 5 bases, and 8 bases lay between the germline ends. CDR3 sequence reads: CASSLGGSETQYF. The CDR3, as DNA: TGTGCCAGCAGCTTAGGGGGCTCGGAGACCCAGTACTTC.

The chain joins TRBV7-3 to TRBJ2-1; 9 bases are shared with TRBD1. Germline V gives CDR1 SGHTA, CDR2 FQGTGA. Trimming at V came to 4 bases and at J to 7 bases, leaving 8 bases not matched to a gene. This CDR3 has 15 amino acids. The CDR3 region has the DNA TGTGCCAGCAGCTGGGGACAGGGTACGGGGAATGAGCAGTTCTTC. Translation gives CASSWGQGTGNEQFF.

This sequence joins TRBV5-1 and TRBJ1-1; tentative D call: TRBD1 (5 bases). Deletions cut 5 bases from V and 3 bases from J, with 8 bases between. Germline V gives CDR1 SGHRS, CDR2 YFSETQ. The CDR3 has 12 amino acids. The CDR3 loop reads CASRGQDTEAFF. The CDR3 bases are TGCGCCAGCAGGGGGCAGGACACTGAAGCTTTCTTT.

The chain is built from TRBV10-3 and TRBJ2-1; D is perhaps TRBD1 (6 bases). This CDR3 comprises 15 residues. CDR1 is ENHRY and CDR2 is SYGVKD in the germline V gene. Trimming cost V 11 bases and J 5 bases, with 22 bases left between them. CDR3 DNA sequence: TGTGCCGCCACCTTGGGGCAGGGGCCAAACAATGAGCAGTTCTTC. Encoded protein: CAATLGQGPNNEQFF.

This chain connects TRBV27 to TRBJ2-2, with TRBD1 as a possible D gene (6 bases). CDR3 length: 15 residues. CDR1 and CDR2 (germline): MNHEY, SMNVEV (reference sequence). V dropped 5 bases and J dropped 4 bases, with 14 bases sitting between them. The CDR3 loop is CASSPSGTSTGELFF. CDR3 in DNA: TGTGCCAGCAGTCCTTCCGGGACAAGCACCGGGGAGCTGTTTTTT.

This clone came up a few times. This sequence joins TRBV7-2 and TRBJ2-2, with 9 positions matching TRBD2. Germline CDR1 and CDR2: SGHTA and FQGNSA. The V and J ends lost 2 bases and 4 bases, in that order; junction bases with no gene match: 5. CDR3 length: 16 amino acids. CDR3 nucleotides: TGTGCCAGCAGCTTACAGGCGGGGGGGCCCACCGGGGAGCTGTTTTTT. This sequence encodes CASSLQAGGPTGELFF. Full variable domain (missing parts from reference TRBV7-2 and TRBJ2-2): GAGVSQSPSNKVTEKGKDVELRCDPISGHTALYWYRQSLGQGLEFLIYFQGNSAPDKSGLPSDRFSAERTGGSVSTLTIQRTQQEDSAVYLCASSLQAGGPTGELFFGEGSRLTVL.

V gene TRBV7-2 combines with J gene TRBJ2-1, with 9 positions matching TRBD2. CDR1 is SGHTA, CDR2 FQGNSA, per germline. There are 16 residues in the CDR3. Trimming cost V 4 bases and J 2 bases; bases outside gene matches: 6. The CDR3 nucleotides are TGTGCCAGCAGCTCCGAAGGCGGGGGGGCCTACAATGAGCAGTTCTTC. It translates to CASSSEGGGAYNEQFF.

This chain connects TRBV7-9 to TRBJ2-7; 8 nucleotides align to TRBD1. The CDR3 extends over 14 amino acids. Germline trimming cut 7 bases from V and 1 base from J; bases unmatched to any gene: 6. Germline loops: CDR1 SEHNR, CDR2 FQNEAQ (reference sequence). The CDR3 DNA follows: TGTGCCAGCAAACAGGGGGAGGCTTCCTACGAGCAGTACTTC. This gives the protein CASKQGEASYEQYF. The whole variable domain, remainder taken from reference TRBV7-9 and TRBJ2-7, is DTGVSQNPRHKITKRGQNVTFRCDPISEHNRLYWYRQTLGQGPEFLTYFQNEAQLEKSRLLSDRFSAERPKGSFSTLEIQRTEQGDSAMYLCASKQGEASYEQYFGPGTRLTVT.

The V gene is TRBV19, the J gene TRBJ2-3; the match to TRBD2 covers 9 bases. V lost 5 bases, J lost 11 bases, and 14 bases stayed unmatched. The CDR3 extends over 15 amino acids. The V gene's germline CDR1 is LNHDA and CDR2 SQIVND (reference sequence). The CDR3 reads CASSPPGLAGSRQYF. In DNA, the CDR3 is TGTGCCAGTAGTCCCCCCGGGCTAGCGGGGTCCAGGCAGTATTTT.

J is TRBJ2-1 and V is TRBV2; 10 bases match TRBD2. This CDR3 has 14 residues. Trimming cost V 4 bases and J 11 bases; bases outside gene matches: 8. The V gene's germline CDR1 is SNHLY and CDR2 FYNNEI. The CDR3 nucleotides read TGTGCCAGCAGTGGCCCTAGCGGGAGTTCTCAGCAGTTCTTC. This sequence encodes CASSGPSGSSQQFF.